This T cell receptor (beta chain) was recorded in a study of cytomegalovirus exposure and HLA in healthy donors (TCRdb year 2017). Concerning the study at large: In an earlier analysis of some 550 of the donors, 276 Gb of sequence data and 90 million to 120 million unique TCR beta sequences from about 179 million T cells were reported. An early release covering 550 to 650 HLA-typed donors comprised about 300 gigabases of sequencing data and around 85 million unique TCR sequences. The genetic ancestry cluster associated with self-reported Caucasian donors included 65% to 90% of the 398 genotyped donors. The aim of the study was to test whether cataloging public T cell receptors could identify signatures of past pathogen exposure. The study used immunosequencing to profile the T cell repertoires of several hundred subjects and linked those repertoires to cytomegalovirus serostatus. In addition to the first cohort of 666 subjects, a separate validation cohort of 120 different subjects was used. The study combined high-throughput TCR immunosequencing, statistical association of individual TCRs with disease status, and machine learning to predict cytomegalovirus infection status. In a later analysis, previously published TCR beta repertoires from about 640 donors were re-analyzed and high-resolution HLA genotyping was added so that TCR occurrence patterns could be studied. Rather than using new phenotypic data, the later analysis identified candidate immune exposures from TCR beta sequences and from how often those sequences occurred across donors. In an earlier analysis of 500 to 650 of the donors, high-throughput TCR beta sequencing was used to judge whether each TCR beta V gene segment behaved as functional or pseudogenic. Donor age, sex, ethnicity and CMV serostatus were compiled together with the repertoire data. A later genetic analysis took genome-wide SNP genotypes for about three fifths of the roughly 700 donors and used that subset as a discovery cohort. Every repertoire in the discovery cohort had been generated on one and the same sequencing platform. Both class I and class II loci were covered by HLA typing, at four-digit resolution. The number of donors typed differed by locus, with about 629-640 for A, B, C, DRB1 and DQB1, roughly 520 for DQA1, approximately 580 for DPA1, and about 450 for DPB1. Several DR-DQ haplotypes were treated as single units for association and clustering because of strong linkage in the cohort. Across 398 genotyped donors of the cohort, an average of approximately 240,000 unique TCR beta nucleotide sequences per donor were sequenced, and around 19% of those sequences were non-productive.

Beyond this particular receptor, the publication reports: In both the original and validation cohorts, the classifier was reported to diagnose cytomegalovirus status with high specificity and sensitivity. Linkage disequilibrium might explain the correlated functional status among segregating V segments, but an unknown experimental factor could not be excluded. A later analysis found that HLA-associated TCR beta chains were more clonally expanded and had lower generation probabilities than equally common non-associated chains. In a later genetic analysis, a missense DCLRE1C variant was associated with V-gene and J-gene trimming of TCR beta chains, and the association was replicated in an independent cohort. The presence/absence analyses assumed that sequencing depth was roughly uniform across donors, and that assumption may not be true. A further reported finding was that TCR beta sequences accurately predicted the HLA-A and HLA-B alleles for most subjects in the first cohort. A later genetic analysis reported fewer N-insertions in productive TCRs among donors in an Asian-associated ancestry cluster than the 666-donor mean. Because counts were too low, under 20 rarely observed V segments, including chromosome 9 orphons, were left out of the earlier analysis of approximately 580 of the donors. When HLA alleles, especially DR and DQ, strongly co-occurred, TCR associations were difficult to assign to individual alleles. A total of around 150 TCR beta chains were listed by the study as associated with cytomegalovirus. CMV serostatus was the only immune exposure information available for the cohort. Because HLA typing was unavailable for some donors at each locus, only the typed subset was used in association tests. A later analysis associated approximately 17,000 TCR beta sequences with specific HLA alleles at a false discovery rate of 0.05. In an earlier analysis of several hundred of the donors, most TCR beta V segments were observed in productive rearrangements about 87% or about 30% of the time, broadly matching IMGT annotations. According to a later analysis, most CMV-associated TCR beta chains appeared to be HLA-restricted, and the HLA associations seemed to be driven largely by CMV exposure. Most TCR sequences were seen in very few donors, while some public TCRs were found in many individuals. A cluster of highly shared sequence variants was judged likely to be a technical artifact of the sequencing pipeline. A later analysis reported that several top co-occurrence clusters appeared linked to parvovirus B19, influenza, CMV and Epstein-Barr virus. The authors suggested that the approach could potentially be extended to other disease states and immunological phenotypes. In this cohort, only TCR beta chains were sequenced, and detectable features were limited by the absence of alpha or paired-chain data. In vitro tests confirmed that a few of the cytomegalovirus-associated TCR beta chains recognize cytomegalovirus antigens. According to a later analysis, TCR association rates differed among HLA loci, with DRB1 alleles showing the most associated TCRs and HLA-C alleles showing the fewest. Some IMGT-functional V segments, including TRBV6-2 and TRBV6-3, could not be distinguished by the 87-base-pair reads and were therefore excluded.

The receptor library was made with the immunoSEQ multiplex PCR assay. For the multiplex PCR, a mixture combining 60 forward primers for TCR Vbeta segments and 13 reverse primers for TCR Jbeta segments was used. Amplification of the CDR3 region of rearranged TCR beta genes was performed with a multiplex PCR assay on genomic DNA. The Illumina HiSeq System was used to sequence the amplified TCR beta libraries as 87-base-pair reads. In the paper's pipeline: In a later analysis, roughly 80 million unique TCR beta chains were counted across the approximately 640 repertoires, and roughly 10 million of these chains were shared by at least two donors. To remove PCR and sequencing errors, raw reads were error-corrected and collapsed into unique sequences using a nearest-neighbor algorithm that merged closely related sequences. CDR3 sequences were aligned to IMGT reference sequences to assign V, D and J gene segments. For a sequence to be retained, a match of at least six nucleotides was required to both a V gene segment and a J gene segment. Rearrangements were called productive when the CDR3 lacked stop codons and stayed in frame with V and J; all others were non-productive. CDR3 was defined by IMGT convention, running from the second conserved V-encoded cysteine to the conserved J-encoded phenylalanine. The earlier analysis of 500 to 750 of the donors excluded any sequence lacking an unambiguous match to a single V gene segment. An earlier analysis of several hundred of the donors called V segments functional above 56.7% productive rearrangements and segregating when the between-donor standard deviation exceeded 5%. To diagnose cytomegalovirus status from the catalog of TCR beta chain sequences, a statistical classification framework was built. In a later analysis, V and J genes were assigned by comparing TCR nucleotide sequences against IMGT/GENE-DB human TR gene sequences. In a later analysis, CDR3 sequences and most-parsimonious VDJ recombination scenarios were assigned using the TCRdist pipeline. In a later analysis, every TCR beta chain was defined by the combination of its CDR3 amino acid sequence and its V-gene family, and reads without a unique V-gene family were dropped. To address suspected cross-contamination and a sequencing artifact, a later analysis removed 592 highly shared, low-generation-probability nucleotide sequences. A later analysis calculated a clonal expansion index for each public chain from normalized within-repertoire ranks of inferred template counts. In a later analysis, generation probabilities were computed using a VDJ recombination model fitted to out-of-frame rearrangements, and the results were checked against IGoR. In a later analysis, TCR-TCR, TCR-HLA and TCR-CMV co-occurrence was scored with hypergeometric tests, and a repertoire-size bias correction was applied to TCR pairs. False discovery rates were estimated in a later analysis by permuting HLA or CMV assignments 20 times. A later analysis grouped co-occurring TCRs with DBSCAN, adding TCRdist sequence similarity when clustering within HLA-allele-positive subsets. Co-occurrence clustering excluded repertoires with fewer than 30,000 or more than 120,000 public chains, plus five with anomalous nucleotide sharing. The table comes from immuneACCESS by way of TCRdb, which keeps in-frame sequences with V and J called. Part of the clones is missing from these tables; in studies checked, under half for an unresolved V gene and the rest for unknown reasons. V and J calls and clone size are given by that table; D and trimming were obtained from the DNA. The sample table records 100,000 to 150,000 clones; about 15% of these occur just once. About 2.6% of the sample is taken by the ten largest.

This clone appeared once. Its target antigen remains unknown. No base-level quality is on record; no much larger clone is a single base apart. The germline V gene encodes CDR1 KGHSH and CDR2 LQKENI. Its CDR3 holds 15 amino acids, cysteine through phenylalanine. CDR3 DNA is the only sequence kept; it has 45 bases, read in frame from the first base. At the junction V is shortened by 2 bases and J by 0 bases; bases outside the gene matches: 3. The cohort comprised more than 550 healthy bone marrow donors. At the time of sampling, every cohort member was nominally healthy, though immune exposures that went unrecorded were likely present. The donor tested CMV seropositive and was one of the 289 seropositive cohort members. A peripheral blood sample was provided by each donor, and peripheral blood mononuclear cells were used for TCR beta sequencing. Genomic DNA extraction from the blood cell samples was performed with the Qiagen DNeasy Blood Extraction Kit.

This clonotype was sampled from a female donor in good health and CMV-seropositive. The rearrangement combines TRBV18 with TRBJ1-2; the central 7 bases match TRBD1. Sequenced sample: PBMCs. The bases are TGTGCCAGCTCACCAGACAGGGAGACTAACTATGGCTACACCTTC. Translated, it reads CASSPDRETNYGYTF.